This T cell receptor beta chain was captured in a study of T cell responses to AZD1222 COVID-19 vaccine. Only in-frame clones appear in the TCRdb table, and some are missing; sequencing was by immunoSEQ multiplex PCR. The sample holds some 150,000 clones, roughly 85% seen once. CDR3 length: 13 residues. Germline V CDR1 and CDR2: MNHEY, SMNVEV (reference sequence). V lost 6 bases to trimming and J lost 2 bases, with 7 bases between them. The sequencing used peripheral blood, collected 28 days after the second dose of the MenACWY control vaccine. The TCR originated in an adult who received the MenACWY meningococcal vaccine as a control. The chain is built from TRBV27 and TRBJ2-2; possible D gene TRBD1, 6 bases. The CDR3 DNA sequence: TGTGCCAGCAGACAGGGAAACACCGGGGAGCTGTTTTTT. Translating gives CASRQGNTGELFF.